The rows below give T cell receptor beta chains drawn from one sample of a study of read filtering for tumor transcriptome and immune sequencing. TCRdb recomputed calls from the reads with MiXCR, one row per CDR3 protein. The sample comprises more than 100,000 distinct CDR3 sequences, approximately 12% of which are singletons, and about 10% rests with the top ten. The sequencing input was a population of CD138-negative cells sorted from bone marrow. The source is a donor older than 35 with multiple myeloma. Both conserved end residues are part of each CDR3. The order of the fields is clone size, D gene, V gene, J gene, CDR3 DNA, CDR3 protein. The D gene is left open where the match is weak. Clone size is shown for a subset of rows, as once, few, many or a class of expanded clone.

abundance: many; d_gene: .; v_gene: TRBV7-9; j_gene: TRBJ1-1; CDR3nt: TGTGCCAGCAGCCCCCCGGGGTCTGTCAGGAAGAACACTGAAGCTTTCTTT; CDR3aa: CASSPPGSVRKNTEAFF
abundance: many; d_gene: .; v_gene: TRBV5-5; j_gene: TRBJ2-5; CDR3nt: TGTGCCAGCAGCCTTAACCGGGAGCTACAAGAGACCCAGTACTTC; CDR3aa: CASSLNRELQETQYF
abundance: many; d_gene: .; v_gene: TRBV2; j_gene: TRBJ1-1; CDR3nt: TGTGCCAGCCAGGCAGATATGAACACTGAAGCTTTCTTT; CDR3aa: CASQADMNTEAFF
abundance: many; d_gene: TRBD1; v_gene: TRBV3-1; j_gene: TRBJ1-1; CDR3nt: TGTGCCAGCAGCCCCGCGGACAGGCAAGCTTTCTTT; CDR3aa: CASSPADRQAFF
abundance: .; d_gene: .; v_gene: TRBV4-2; j_gene: TRBJ1-1; CDR3nt: TGTGCCAGCAGCCAAGATGGGGGGGCACAATACACTGAAGCTTTCTTT; CDR3aa: CASSQDGGAQYTEAFF
abundance: .; d_gene: .; v_gene: TRBV27; j_gene: TRBJ1-1; CDR3nt: TGTGCCAGCAGTCCGCGACAGGTTATGGGACTGAACACTGAAGCTTTCTTT; CDR3aa: CASSPRQVMGLNTEAFF
abundance: once; d_gene: TRBD2; v_gene: TRBV28; j_gene: TRBJ2-3; CDR3nt: TGTGCCAGCAGTCCCCTCTGGGCGGGAGGTAACACAGATACGCAGTATTTT; CDR3aa: CASSPLWAGGNTDTQYF
abundance: many; d_gene: .; v_gene: TRBV19; j_gene: TRBJ2-2; CDR3nt: TGTGCCGCCCAGGGCCAAACGAGCGCCGGGGAGCTGTTTTTT; CDR3aa: CAAQGQTSAGELFF
abundance: .; d_gene: .; v_gene: TRBV28; j_gene: TRBJ2-1; CDR3nt: TGTGCCAGCAGCATTCCACTCTACAATGAGCAGTTCTTC; CDR3aa: CASSIPLYNEQFF
abundance: many; d_gene: TRBD1; v_gene: TRBV6-2/TRBV6-3; j_gene: TRBJ1-1; CDR3nt: TGTGCCAGCAGTACGCGACAGGGTCAGGTTGAAGCTTTCTTT; CDR3aa: CASSTRQGQVEAFF
abundance: many; d_gene: .; v_gene: TRBV9; j_gene: TRBJ1-2; CDR3nt: TGTGCCAGCAGCGTAATTAGGCTTCCCTGTGGCTACACCTTC; CDR3aa: CASSVIRLPCGYTF
abundance: few; d_gene: .; v_gene: TRBV5-1; j_gene: TRBJ1-1; CDR3nt: TGCGCCAGCAGCAGAGACAGTGAGAACACTGAAGCTTTCTTT; CDR3aa: CASSRDSENTEAFF
abundance: many; d_gene: .; v_gene: TRBV12-3/TRBV12-4; j_gene: TRBJ2-3; CDR3nt: TGTGCCAGCAGTTTAGGGCGGGGAAGCACAGATACGCAGTATTTT; CDR3aa: CASSLGRGSTDTQYF
abundance: few; d_gene: TRBD1; v_gene: TRBV7-9; j_gene: TRBJ2-7; CDR3nt: TGTGCCAGCAGCTTAGAGACAGGGAACCACGAGCAGTACTTC; CDR3aa: CASSLETGNHEQYF
abundance: .; d_gene: .; v_gene: TRBV18; j_gene: TRBJ2-1; CDR3nt: TGTGCCAGCTCACCACCGACAGGGACTAGAAATGAGCAGTTCTTC; CDR3aa: CASSPPTGTRNEQFF
abundance: many; d_gene: .; v_gene: TRBV5-1; j_gene: TRBJ1-1; CDR3nt: TGCGCCAGCAGCCCGGATGGGGATTTGAACACTGAAGCTTTCTTT; CDR3aa: CASSPDGDLNTEAFF
abundance: few; d_gene: .; v_gene: TRBV24-1; j_gene: TRBJ2-1; CDR3nt: TGTGCCACCAGTCATCCGGCCGTCTACAATGAGCAGTTCTTC; CDR3aa: CATSHPAVYNEQFF
abundance: many; d_gene: TRBD2; v_gene: TRBV2; j_gene: TRBJ2-3; CDR3nt: TGTGCCAGCAGTGTACCAGCGGGGGGTGCTAGCACAGATACGCAGTATTTT; CDR3aa: CASSVPAGGASTDTQYF
abundance: many; d_gene: .; v_gene: TRBV2; j_gene: TRBJ2-1; CDR3nt: TGTGCCAGCAGTCTGGACCCAGCGGTAAATGAGCAGTTCTTC; CDR3aa: CASSLDPAVNEQFF
abundance: many; d_gene: TRBD1; v_gene: TRBV7-2; j_gene: TRBJ2-1; CDR3nt: TGTGCCAGCACGTCCTCAGGGGGCGTTTACAATGAGCAGTTCTTC; CDR3aa: CASTSSGGVYNEQFF
abundance: .; d_gene: .; v_gene: TRBV20-1; j_gene: TRBJ1-2; CDR3nt: TGCAGTGCTAGAGATCGCGGGCAGGTCTATGGCTACACCTTC; CDR3aa: CSARDRGQVYGYTF
abundance: .; d_gene: .; v_gene: TRBV20-1; j_gene: TRBJ2-7; CDR3nt: TGCAGTGCTAAAAGACTGGAGGAAACCTACGAGCAGTACTTC; CDR3aa: CSAKRLEETYEQYF